Listed below are T cell receptor beta chains from one sample, sequenced in a study of OX40 agonist ivuxolimab in advanced cancers. Profiled with immunoSEQ multiplex PCR; TCRdb holds only in-frame clones, not every one. The sample shows over 95,000 clones, about 80% of them seen only once. The material sequenced was CD4+ or CD8+ T cells sorted from blood, taken in a trial of the OX40 agonist ivuxolimab. The receptors shown here come from an adult with an advanced solid tumor such as melanoma, head and neck, liver or kidney cancer. Both conserved end residues are part of each CDR3. D genes are given only for firm matches. Only part of the rows carry a size: once, few, many, or a class if the clone is expanded.

V gene: TRBV15; D gene: -; clone size: -; J gene: TRBJ1-6; CDR3 protein: CATSTGQGGTSPLHF; CDR3 DNA: TGTGCCACCAGCACCGGGCAGGGTGGGACTTCACCCCTCCACTTT
V gene: TRBV5-4; D gene: -; clone size: -; J gene: TRBJ2-7; CDR3 protein: CALYEQYF; CDR3 DNA: TGTGCCCTATACGAGCAGTACTTC
V gene: TRBV7-2; D gene: TRBD2; clone size: -; J gene: TRBJ2-5; CDR3 protein: CASSQGLAGGGETQYF; CDR3 DNA: TGTGCCAGCAGCCAGGGACTAGCGGGAGGGGGGGAGACCCAGTACTTC
V gene: TRBV4-3; D gene: -; clone size: -; J gene: TRBJ2-1; CDR3 protein: CASSQETIRNEQFF; CDR3 DNA: TGCGCCAGCAGCCAAGAAACTATTCGCAATGAGCAGTTCTTC
V gene: TRBV27; D gene: -; clone size: -; J gene: TRBJ1-5; CDR3 protein: CASSPRRGGEQPQHF; CDR3 DNA: TGTGCCAGCAGTCCCCGACGCGGGGGGGAACAGCCCCAGCATTTT
V gene: TRBV2; D gene: -; clone size: -; J gene: TRBJ1-1; CDR3 protein: CASNSFMNTEAFF; CDR3 DNA: TGTGCCAGCAACAGTTTTATGAACACTGAAGCTTTCTTT
V gene: TRBV11-3; D gene: -; clone size: -; J gene: TRBJ2-1; CDR3 protein: CASSLGPQLEQFF; CDR3 DNA: TGTGCCAGCAGCTTAGGCCCCCAGCTTGAGCAGTTCTTC
V gene: TRBV6-6; D gene: -; clone size: few; J gene: TRBJ2-7; CDR3 protein: CASSYTSVYEQYF; CDR3 DNA: TGTGCCAGCAGTTATACCTCGGTATACGAGCAGTACTTC
V gene: TRBV28; D gene: TRBD1; clone size: -; J gene: TRBJ1-6; CDR3 protein: CASQTGVWNSPLHF; CDR3 DNA: TGTGCCAGCCAGACAGGGGTGTGGAATTCACCCCTCCACTTT
V gene: TRBV9; D gene: TRBD2; clone size: -; J gene: TRBJ2-3; CDR3 protein: CASSVERGSTDTQYF; CDR3 DNA: TGTGCCAGCAGCGTAGAGCGGGGGAGCACAGATACGCAGTATTTT
V gene: TRBV4-3; D gene: -; clone size: -; J gene: TRBJ2-3; CDR3 protein: CASSQDAGTDTQYF; CDR3 DNA: TGCGCCAGCAGCCAAGACGCCGGGACAGATACGCAGTATTTT
V gene: TRBV7-2; D gene: -; clone size: -; J gene: TRBJ2-2; CDR3 protein: CASSFQVNTGELFF; CDR3 DNA: TGTGCCAGCAGCTTTCAAGTAAACACCGGGGAGCTGTTTTTT
V gene: TRBV6-6; D gene: TRBD1; clone size: once; J gene: TRBJ1-6; CDR3 protein: CASSLKGQGGNSPLHF; CDR3 DNA: TGTGCCAGCAGCCTTAAGGGACAGGGAGGGAATTCACCCCTCCACTTT
V gene: TRBV18; D gene: -; clone size: -; J gene: TRBJ1-4; CDR3 protein: CASSGDRATNEKLFF; CDR3 DNA: TGTGCCAGCTCAGGAGACAGAGCAACTAATGAAAAACTGTTTTTT
V gene: TRBV9; D gene: TRBD1; clone size: -; J gene: TRBJ1-4; CDR3 protein: CASSEGQGATNEKLFF; CDR3 DNA: TGTGCCAGCAGCGAGGGACAGGGGGCTACTAATGAAAAACTGTTTTTT
V gene: TRBV28; D gene: -; clone size: -; J gene: TRBJ1-2; CDR3 protein: CASSSPGRKNYGYTF; CDR3 DNA: TGTGCCAGCAGTTCCCCGGGACGGAAGAACTATGGCTACACCTTC
V gene: TRBV5-1; D gene: TRBD2; clone size: -; J gene: TRBJ2-1; CDR3 protein: CASSFGTSGRAQNEQFF; CDR3 DNA: TGCGCCAGCAGCTTCGGTACTAGCGGGAGGGCTCAGAATGAGCAGTTCTTC
V gene: TRBV4-2; D gene: -; clone size: few; J gene: TRBJ2-7; CDR3 protein: CASSTSSGISYEQYF; CDR3 DNA: TGTGCCAGCAGCACGTCCTCGGGGATCTCCTACGAGCAGTACTTC
V gene: TRBV15; D gene: -; clone size: -; J gene: TRBJ2-1; CDR3 protein: CATSREQTSSYNEQFF; CDR3 DNA: TGTGCCACCAGCAGAGAACAGACAAGCTCCTACAATGAGCAGTTCTTC
V gene: TRBV5-4; D gene: -; clone size: -; J gene: TRBJ2-7; CDR3 protein: CASSLGPAGVYEQYF; CDR3 DNA: TGTGCCAGCAGCTTGGGCCCGGCAGGGGTCTACGAGCAGTACTTC
V gene: TRBV6-6; D gene: -; clone size: -; J gene: TRBJ1-1; CDR3 protein: CASSYSGGGTEAFF; CDR3 DNA: TGTGCCAGCAGTTACTCGGGTGGGGGCACTGAAGCTTTCTTT
V gene: TRBV6-1; D gene: -; clone size: -; J gene: TRBJ2-7; CDR3 protein: CATAGEYGEQYF; CDR3 DNA: TGTGCCACCGCCGGGGAGTACGGTGAGCAGTACTTC
V gene: TRBV19; D gene: -; clone size: -; J gene: TRBJ1-5; CDR3 protein: CASSVEGNQPQHF; CDR3 DNA: TGTGCCAGTAGTGTAGAGGGCAATCAGCCCCAGCATTTT